The rows below give T cell receptor beta chains drawn from one sample of a study of PD-1 blockade in classical Hodgkin lymphoma. Sequenced by immunoSEQ multiplex PCR; TCRdb stores in-frame clones only, minus some. Altogether 64,000 or so clones are present, around nine tenths being singletons, with the ten largest covering 8%. The sequences come from peripheral blood mononuclear cells (PBMCs), collected before the fourth cycle of nivolumab. The source of these receptors is a human donor with classical Hodgkin lymphoma. CDR3s include the opening cysteine and the closing phenylalanine or tryptophan. Each record gives: clone size, CDR3 length, D gene, V gene, J gene, CDR3 protein, CDR3 DNA. D genes are given only for firm matches. Clone size appears in some rows only: once, few, many, or a class for an expanded clone.

-	13	TRBD1	TRBV2	TRBJ2-7	CASSWDRSYEQYF	TGTGCCAGCAGCTGGGACAGATCCTACGAGCAGTACTTC
once	17	TRBD2	TRBV11-2	TRBJ2-7	CASSSWTSGGGAYEQYF	TGTGCCAGCAGCTCCTGGACTAGCGGGGGAGGCGCCTACGAGCAGTACTTC
-	14	TRBD1	TRBV28	TRBJ1-1	CASSWDRENTEAFF	TGTGCCAGCAGTTGGGACAGGGAGAACACTGAAGCTTTCTTT
-	15	TRBD1	TRBV6-1	TRBJ2-5	CASSPRTGAQETQYF	TGTGCCAGCAGTCCGCGGACAGGGGCCCAAGAGACCCAGTACTTC
-	16	-	TRBV6-5	TRBJ2-3	CASSYSPGSATDTQYF	TGTGCCAGCAGTTACTCTCCCGGGAGTGCGACAGATACGCAGTATTTT
-	14	TRBD1	TRBV27	TRBJ2-7	CASSLTGQGYEQYF	TGTGCCAGCAGTTTAACGGGACAGGGTTACGAGCAGTACTTC
-	13	-	TRBV15	TRBJ1-5	CATSRDLNQPQHF	TGTGCCACCAGCAGAGATCTGAATCAGCCCCAGCATTTT
-	16	TRBD2	TRBV5-1	TRBJ2-3	CASSAGTSGAGDTQYF	TGCGCCAGCAGCGCAGGGACTAGCGGGGCAGGTGATACGCAGTATTTT
-	15	-	TRBV7-9	TRBJ2-3	CASSLASASGSPQYF	TGTGCCAGCAGCTTAGCTAGCGCGAGTGGGAGTCCGCAGTATTTT
-	10	-	TRBV28	TRBJ2-7	CASGGYEQYF	TGTGCCAGCGGGGGATACGAGCAGTACTTC
-	16	-	TRBV2	TRBJ2-2	CASSEWGARNTGELFF	TGTGCCAGCAGTGAGTGGGGGGCACGGAACACCGGGGAGCTGTTTTTT
-	13	TRBD2	TRBV5-1	TRBJ2-7	CASSPTSDYEQYF	TGCGCCAGCAGCCCGACTAGCGACTACGAGCAGTACTTC
once	13	-	TRBV6-5	TRBJ2-7	CASSRGWAYEQYF	TGTGCCAGCAGCCGTGGGTGGGCATACGAGCAGTACTTC